The 5 T cell receptor beta chains given below trace back to one sample, sequenced in a study of blood T cell repertoires in COVID-19. TCRdb keeps only in-frame clones here, not all; method: immunoSEQ multiplex PCR. The data show approximately 37,000 clones, approximately 86% seen once. Sequencing was carried out using peripheral blood. Source of these receptors: a man aged 45-65 years in a cohort sampled during active COVID-19.

The V call is TRBV19, the J call TRBJ1-1; possible D gene TRBD1, 5 bases. Germline CDR1 and CDR2: LNHDA and SQIVND (reference sequence). The V end lost 6 bases, the J end lost 4 bases, and 12 bases lay between the germline ends. The CDR3 is 13 residues long. CDR3 sequence reads: CASSLREGTEAFF. For the CDR3, the DNA is TGTGCCAGTAGCCTCAGGGAGGGCACTGAAGCTTTCTTT.

V is TRBV11-1 and J is TRBJ1-6; D perhaps matches TRBD1 (5 bases). The CDR3 covers 16 residues. Trimming removed 6 bases from V and 9 bases from J, with 21 bases in between. CDR1 is SGHAT and CDR2 is FQDESV in the germline V gene (reference sequence). The CDR3 bases are TGTGCCAGCAGTTACGGCCAGGGAGGAGCGGGTTCACCCCTCCACTTT. This gives the protein CASSYGQGGAGSPLHF.

This chain links TRBV7-9 with TRBJ2-1; D gene uncertain. V dropped 7 bases and J dropped 3 bases, with 13 bases sitting between them. The CDR3 is made up of 14 amino acids. CDR1 and CDR2 (germline): SEHNR, FQNEAQ (reference sequence). Here the CDR3 DNA reads TGTGCCAGCACTTGGAGAGAAGGCTACAATGAGCAGTTCTTC. Amino acids: CASTWREGYNEQFF.

This clone was observed a handful of times. The V call is TRBV7-6, the J call TRBJ2-5, with 9 positions matching TRBD1. In germline, CDR1 is SGHVS, CDR2 FNYEAQ. J lost 1 base, V lost 3 bases, and 12 bases had no gene match. The CDR3 length is 18 residues. CDR3 in amino acids: CASSLPQGAQGPQETQYF. The CDR3 nucleotides are TGTGCCAGCAGCTTGCCACAGGGGGCGCAGGGGCCCCAAGAGACCCAGTACTTC.

The chain joins TRBV29-1 to TRBJ2-1, with TRBD2 matching over 10 bases. CDR3 length: 14 amino acids. The V and J ends lost 4 bases and 7 bases, in that order; junction bases with no gene match: 7. From germline, CDR1 is SQVTM and CDR2 ANQGSEA. The CDR3 bases are TGCAGCGTTGCTCCAGCGGGGGGGCAAAATGAGCAGTTCTTC. Its protein is CSVAPAGGQNEQFF.